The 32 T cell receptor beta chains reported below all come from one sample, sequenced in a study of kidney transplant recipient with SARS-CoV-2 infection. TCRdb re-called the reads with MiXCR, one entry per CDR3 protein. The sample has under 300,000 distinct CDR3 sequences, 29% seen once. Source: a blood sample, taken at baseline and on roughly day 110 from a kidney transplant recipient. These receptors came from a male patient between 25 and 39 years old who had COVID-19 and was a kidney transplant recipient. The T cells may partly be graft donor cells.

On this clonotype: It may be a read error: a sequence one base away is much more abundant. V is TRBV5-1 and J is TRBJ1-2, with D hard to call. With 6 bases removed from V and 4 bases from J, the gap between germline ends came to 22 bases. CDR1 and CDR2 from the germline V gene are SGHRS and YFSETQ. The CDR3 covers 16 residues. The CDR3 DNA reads TGCGCCAGCAACGTTGCATCGGTTCGAAGGACCTATGGCTACACCTTC. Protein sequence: CASNVASVRRTYGYTF.

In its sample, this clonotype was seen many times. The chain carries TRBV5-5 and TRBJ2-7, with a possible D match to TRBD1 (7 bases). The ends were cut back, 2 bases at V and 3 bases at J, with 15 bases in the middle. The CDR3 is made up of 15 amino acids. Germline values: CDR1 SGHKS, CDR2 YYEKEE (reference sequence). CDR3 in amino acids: CASSFRGDQIYEQYF. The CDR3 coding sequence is TGTGCCAGCAGCTTCAGGGGGGATCAGATCTACGAGCAGTACTTC.

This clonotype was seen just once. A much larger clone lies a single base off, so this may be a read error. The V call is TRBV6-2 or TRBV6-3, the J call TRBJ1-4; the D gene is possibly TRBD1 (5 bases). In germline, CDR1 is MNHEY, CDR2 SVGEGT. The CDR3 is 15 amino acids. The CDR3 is CAGSTGTSVDEKLFF. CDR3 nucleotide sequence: TGTGCCGGCAGTACCGGGACGTCGGTGGATGAAAAACTGTTTTTT.

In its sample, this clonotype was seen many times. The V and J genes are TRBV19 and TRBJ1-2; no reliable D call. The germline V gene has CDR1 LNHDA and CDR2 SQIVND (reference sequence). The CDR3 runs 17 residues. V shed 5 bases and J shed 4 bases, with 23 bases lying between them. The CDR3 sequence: CASSHSETNRKTYGYTF. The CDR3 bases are TGTGCCAGTAGTCATTCCGAGACAAATCGAAAGACCTATGGCTACACCTTC.

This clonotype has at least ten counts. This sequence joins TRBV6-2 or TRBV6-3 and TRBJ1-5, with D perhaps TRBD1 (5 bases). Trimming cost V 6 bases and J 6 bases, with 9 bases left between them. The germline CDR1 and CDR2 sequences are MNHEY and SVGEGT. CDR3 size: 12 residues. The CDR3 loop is CASRTGVQPQHF. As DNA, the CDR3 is TGTGCCAGCAGGACGGGGGTTCAGCCCCAGCATTTT.

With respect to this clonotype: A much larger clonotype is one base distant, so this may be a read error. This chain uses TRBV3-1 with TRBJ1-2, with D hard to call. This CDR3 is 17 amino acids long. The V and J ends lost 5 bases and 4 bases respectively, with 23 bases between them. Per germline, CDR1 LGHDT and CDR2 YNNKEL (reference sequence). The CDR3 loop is CASSMQFALRKTYGYTF. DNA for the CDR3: TGTGCCAGCAGCATGCAGTTCGCCCTTCGAAAGACCTATGGCTACACCTTC.

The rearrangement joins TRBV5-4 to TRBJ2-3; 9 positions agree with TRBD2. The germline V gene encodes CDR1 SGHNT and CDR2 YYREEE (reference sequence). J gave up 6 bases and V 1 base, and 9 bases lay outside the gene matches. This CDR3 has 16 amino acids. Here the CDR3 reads CASSLSLAGAGDTQYF. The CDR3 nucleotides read TGTGCCAGCAGCTTGAGTTTAGCGGGAGCGGGCGATACGCAGTATTTT.

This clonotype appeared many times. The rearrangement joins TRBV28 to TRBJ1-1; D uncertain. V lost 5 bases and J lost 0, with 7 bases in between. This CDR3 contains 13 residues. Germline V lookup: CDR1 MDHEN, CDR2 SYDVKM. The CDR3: CASSQQMNTEAFF. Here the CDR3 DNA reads TGTGCCAGCAGTCAACAGATGAACACTGAAGCTTTCTTT.

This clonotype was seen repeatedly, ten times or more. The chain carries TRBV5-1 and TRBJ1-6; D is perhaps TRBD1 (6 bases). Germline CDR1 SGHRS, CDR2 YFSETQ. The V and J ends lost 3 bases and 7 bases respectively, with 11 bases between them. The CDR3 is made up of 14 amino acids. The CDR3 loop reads CASSSDRSNSPLHF. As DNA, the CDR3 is TGCGCCAGCAGCTCCGACAGGTCAAATTCACCCCTCCACTTT.

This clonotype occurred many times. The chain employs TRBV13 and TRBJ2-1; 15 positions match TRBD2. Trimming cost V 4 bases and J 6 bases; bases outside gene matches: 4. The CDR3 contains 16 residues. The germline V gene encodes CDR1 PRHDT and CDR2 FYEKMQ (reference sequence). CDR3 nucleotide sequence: TGTGCCAGCAGCTCGGGACTAGCGGGAGGAAGCAATGAGCAGTTCTTC. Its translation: CASSSGLAGGSNEQFF.

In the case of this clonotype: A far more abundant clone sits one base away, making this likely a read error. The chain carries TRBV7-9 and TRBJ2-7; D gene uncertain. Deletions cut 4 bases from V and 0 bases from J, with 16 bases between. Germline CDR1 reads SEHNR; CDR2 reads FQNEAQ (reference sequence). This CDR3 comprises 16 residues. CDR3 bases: TGTGCCAGCAGCTCAGCGTTTCTCCCTAGCTCCTACGAGCAGTACTTC. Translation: CASSSAFLPSSYEQYF.

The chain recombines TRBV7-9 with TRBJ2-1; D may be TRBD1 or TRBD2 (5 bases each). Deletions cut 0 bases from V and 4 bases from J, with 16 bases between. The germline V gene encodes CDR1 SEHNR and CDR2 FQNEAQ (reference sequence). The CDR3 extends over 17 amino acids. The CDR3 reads CASSLALGGPLYNEQFF. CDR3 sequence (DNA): TGTGCCAGCAGCTTAGCGCTTGGGGGTCCACTTTACAATGAGCAGTTCTTC.

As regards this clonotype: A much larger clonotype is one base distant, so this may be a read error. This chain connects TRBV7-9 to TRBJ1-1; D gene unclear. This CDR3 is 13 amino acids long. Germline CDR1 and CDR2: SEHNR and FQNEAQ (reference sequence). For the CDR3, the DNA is TGTGCCGGCAGCTTTAGTTTGAACACTGAAGCTTTCTTT. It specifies CAGSFSLNTEAFF.

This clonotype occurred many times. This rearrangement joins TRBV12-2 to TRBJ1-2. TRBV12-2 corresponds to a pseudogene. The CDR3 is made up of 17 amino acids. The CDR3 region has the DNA TGTGCAAGTCGCCAAAGACCGACTCCACGAAAGACCTATGGCTACACCTTC. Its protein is CASRQRPTPRKTYGYTF.

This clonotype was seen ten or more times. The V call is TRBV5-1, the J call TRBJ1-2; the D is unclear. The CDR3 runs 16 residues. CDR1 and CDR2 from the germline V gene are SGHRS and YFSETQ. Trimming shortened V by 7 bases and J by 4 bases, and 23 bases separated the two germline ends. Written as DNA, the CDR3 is TGCGCCAGCTCATTTAAATCGGTTCGAAAGACCTATGGCTACACCTTC. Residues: CASSFKSVRKTYGYTF.

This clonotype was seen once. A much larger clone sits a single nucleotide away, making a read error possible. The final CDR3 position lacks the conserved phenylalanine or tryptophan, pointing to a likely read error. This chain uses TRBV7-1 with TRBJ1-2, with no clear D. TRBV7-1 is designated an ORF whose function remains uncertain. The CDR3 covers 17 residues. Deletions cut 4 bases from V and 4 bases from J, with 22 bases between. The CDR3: CASSLIVHEGKTYGYTL. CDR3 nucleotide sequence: TGTGCCAGCAGCTTAATCGTTCACGAGGGAAAGACCTATGGCTACACCCTC.

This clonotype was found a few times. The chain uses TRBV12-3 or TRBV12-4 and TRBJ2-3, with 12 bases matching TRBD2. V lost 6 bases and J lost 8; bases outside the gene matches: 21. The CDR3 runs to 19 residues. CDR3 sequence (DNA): TGTGCCAGCAGGAGGGAACTTGGACTAGCGGGACCTACCCGGGCTACGCAGTATTTT. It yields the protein CASRRELGLAGPTRATQYF.

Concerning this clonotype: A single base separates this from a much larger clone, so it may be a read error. The CDR3 protein is CASSQTEAQYF. DNA of the CDR3: TGTGCCAGCAGCCAAACAGAGGCCCAGTACTTC. The J gene is TRBJ2-5, the V gene TRBV3-2. TRBV3-2 represents a pseudogene. There are 11 residues in the CDR3.

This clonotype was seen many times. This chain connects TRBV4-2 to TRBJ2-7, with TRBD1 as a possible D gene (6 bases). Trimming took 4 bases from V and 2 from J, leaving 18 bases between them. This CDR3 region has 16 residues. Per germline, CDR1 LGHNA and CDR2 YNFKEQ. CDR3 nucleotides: TGTGCCAGCAGCCCAACCGATTCGACAGGAACCTACGAGCAGTACTTC. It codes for CASSPTDSTGTYEQYF.

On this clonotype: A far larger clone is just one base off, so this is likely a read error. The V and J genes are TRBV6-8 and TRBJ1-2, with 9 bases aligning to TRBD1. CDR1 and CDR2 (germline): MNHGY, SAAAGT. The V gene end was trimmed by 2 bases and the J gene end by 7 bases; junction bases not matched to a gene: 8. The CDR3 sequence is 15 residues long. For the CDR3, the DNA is TGTGCCAGCAGTTACCTAACAGGGGGCGCGTTTGGCTACACCTTC. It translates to CASSYLTGGAFGYTF.

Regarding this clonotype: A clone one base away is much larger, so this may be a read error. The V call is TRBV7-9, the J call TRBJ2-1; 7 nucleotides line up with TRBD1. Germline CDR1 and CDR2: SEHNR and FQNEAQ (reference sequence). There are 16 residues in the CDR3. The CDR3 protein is CASSLDLDREKGERFF. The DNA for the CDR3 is TGTGCCAGCAGCTTAGACCTCGACAGGGAGAAGGGTGAGCGGTTCTTC. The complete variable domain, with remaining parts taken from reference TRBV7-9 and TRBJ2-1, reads DTGVSQNPRHKITKRGQNVTFRCDPISEHNRLYWYRQTLGQGPEFLTYFQNEAQLEKSRLLSDRFSAERPKGSFSTLEIQRTEQGDSAMYLCASSLDLDREKGERFFGPGTRLTVL.

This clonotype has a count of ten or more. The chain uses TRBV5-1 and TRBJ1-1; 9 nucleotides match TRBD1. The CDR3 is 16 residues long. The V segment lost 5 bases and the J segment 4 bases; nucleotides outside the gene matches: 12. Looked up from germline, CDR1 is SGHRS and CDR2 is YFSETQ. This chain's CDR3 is CASRVLSGQGGTEAFF. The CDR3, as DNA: TGCGCCAGCAGGGTATTATCGGGACAGGGTGGCACTGAAGCTTTCTTT.

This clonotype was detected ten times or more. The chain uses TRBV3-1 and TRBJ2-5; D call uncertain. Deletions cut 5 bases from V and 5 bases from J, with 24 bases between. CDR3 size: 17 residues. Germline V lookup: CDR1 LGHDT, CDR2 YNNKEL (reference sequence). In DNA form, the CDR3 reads TGTGCCAGCAGCGTGAATGATCCCATTTCTTTCTCTGAGACCCAGTACTTC. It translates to CASSVNDPISFSETQYF.

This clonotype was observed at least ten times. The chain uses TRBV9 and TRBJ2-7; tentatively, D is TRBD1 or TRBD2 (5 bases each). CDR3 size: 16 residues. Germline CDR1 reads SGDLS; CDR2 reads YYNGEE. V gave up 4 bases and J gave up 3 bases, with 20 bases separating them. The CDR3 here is CASSPRGGTVFYEQYF. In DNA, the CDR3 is TGTGCCAGCAGCCCGAGGGGTGGGACGGTCTTCTACGAGCAGTACTTC.

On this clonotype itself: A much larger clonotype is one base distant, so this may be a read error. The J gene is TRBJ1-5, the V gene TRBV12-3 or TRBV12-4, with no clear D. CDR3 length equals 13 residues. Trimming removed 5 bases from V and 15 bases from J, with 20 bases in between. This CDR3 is CASSHGEVEARHF. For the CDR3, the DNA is TGTGCCAGCAGTCATGGGGAGGTTGAAGCCCGGCATTTT.

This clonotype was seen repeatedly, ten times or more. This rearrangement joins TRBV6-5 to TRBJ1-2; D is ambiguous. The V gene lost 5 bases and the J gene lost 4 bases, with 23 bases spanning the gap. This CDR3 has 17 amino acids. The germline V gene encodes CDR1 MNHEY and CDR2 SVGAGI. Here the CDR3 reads CASSRHRECRKTYGYTF. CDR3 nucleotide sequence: TGTGCCAGCAGTCGACATAGGGAATGTAGAAAGACCTATGGCTACACCTTC.

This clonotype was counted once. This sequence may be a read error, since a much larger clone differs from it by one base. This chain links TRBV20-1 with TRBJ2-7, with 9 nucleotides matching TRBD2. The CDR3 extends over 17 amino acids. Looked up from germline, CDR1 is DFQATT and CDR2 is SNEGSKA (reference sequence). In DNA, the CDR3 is TGCAGTACTAGAGGGGGGGGTGCAGCGGGAGGATCCTACGAGCAGTACTTC. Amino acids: CSTRGGGAAGGSYEQYF.

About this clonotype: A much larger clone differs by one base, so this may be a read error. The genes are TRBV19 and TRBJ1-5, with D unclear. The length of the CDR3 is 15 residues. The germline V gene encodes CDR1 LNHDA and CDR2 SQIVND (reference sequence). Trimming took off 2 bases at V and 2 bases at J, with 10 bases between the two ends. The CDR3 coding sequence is TGTGCCAGTAGTATATCGGACTTGGGCAATCAGCCCCAGCATTTT. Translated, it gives CASSISDLGNQPQHF.

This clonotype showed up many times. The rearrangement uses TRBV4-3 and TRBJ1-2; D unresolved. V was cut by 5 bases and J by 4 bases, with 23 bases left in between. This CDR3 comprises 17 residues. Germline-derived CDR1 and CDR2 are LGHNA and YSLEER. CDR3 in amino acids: CASSEAQGRRKTYGYTF. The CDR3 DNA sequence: TGCGCCAGCAGCGAAGCACAAGGACGTCGAAAGACCTATGGCTACACCTTC.

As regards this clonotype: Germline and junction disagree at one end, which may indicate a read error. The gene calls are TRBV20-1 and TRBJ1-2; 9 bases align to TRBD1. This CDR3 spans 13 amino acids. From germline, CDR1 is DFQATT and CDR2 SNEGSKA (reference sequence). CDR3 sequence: CSTRFGTGSGYTF. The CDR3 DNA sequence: TGCAGTACTAGGTTCGGGACAGGGAGCGGCTACACCTTC.

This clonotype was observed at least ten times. The CDR3 coding sequence is TGTGCCACCAGCAGAGATGGGGAAGGGAGGTATGGCTACACCTTC. Amino acids: CATSRDGEGRYGYTF. The chain joins TRBV15 to TRBJ1-2, with no clear D. The germline gives CDR1 LNHNV, CDR2 YYDKDF (reference sequence). The CDR3 sequence is 15 residues long. Trimming shortened V by 0 bases and J by 5 bases, and 13 bases separated the two germline ends.

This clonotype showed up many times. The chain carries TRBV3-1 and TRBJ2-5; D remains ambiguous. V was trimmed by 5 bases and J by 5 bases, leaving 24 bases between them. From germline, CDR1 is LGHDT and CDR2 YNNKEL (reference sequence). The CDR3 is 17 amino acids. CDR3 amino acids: CASSIRNPISFSETQYF. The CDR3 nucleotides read TGTGCCAGCAGCATACGGAATCCCATTTCTTTCTCTGAGACCCAGTACTTC.